This entry lists 21 T cell receptor beta chains sequenced from one sample in a study of cytotoxic CD8 clonotypes in ibrutinib-treated CLL. Measured with immunoSEQ multiplex PCR; TCRdb has only the in-frame clones, and not every one. The profile covers under 200,000 clones, with approximately 80% appearing a single time and over 4.5% taken by the ten largest. The input for sequencing was PBMCs, taken after 24 months of ibrutinib treatment. Receptors were obtained from a human donor with chronic lymphocytic leukemia.

The CDR3 DNA is TGTGCCAGCTCCCGACAGGGAACAAACACCGGGGAGCTGTTTTTT. Its protein is CASSRQGTNTGELFF. The chain has TRBV2 and TRBJ2-2; 7 positions agree with TRBD1. The V segment lost 8 bases and the J segment 2 bases; nucleotides outside the gene matches: 8. Germline CDR1 SNHLY, CDR2 FYNNEI. The CDR3 runs 15 residues.

This clone was recorded once. V gene TRBV19 combines with J gene TRBJ2-6; the D is unclear. CDR1 LNHDA and CDR2 SQIVND come from the germline V gene (reference sequence). The V gene lost 5 bases and the J gene lost 0 bases, with 11 bases spanning the gap. This CDR3 is 16 amino acids long. CDR3 sequence reads: CASSLRVNSGANVLTF. CDR3 sequence (DNA): TGTGCCAGTAGTCTCCGGGTCAACTCTGGGGCCAACGTCCTGACTTTC.

The table lists this clone with a few counts. The rearrangement links TRBV5-1 to TRBJ1-1; 7 bases map to TRBD1. J lost 8 bases, V lost 4 bases, and 11 bases had no gene match. This CDR3 has 14 residues. Germline CDR1 reads SGHRS; CDR2 reads YFSETQ. CDR3 loop: CASSPGDSIGEAFF. CDR3 in DNA: TGCGCCAGCAGCCCCGGGGACAGTATCGGGGAAGCTTTCTTT.

This clone was detected once. The rearrangement links TRBV30 to TRBJ1-4; no clear D gene. Germline V CDR1 and CDR2: GTSNPN, SVGIG (reference sequence). Trimming took 4 bases from V and 1 from J, leaving 22 bases between them. The CDR3 is made up of 18 amino acids. CDR3 region: CAWKFVKGWEETNEKLFF. The DNA for the CDR3 is TGTGCCTGGAAGTTTGTTAAAGGGTGGGAGGAAACTAATGAAAAACTGTTTTTT.

The count of this clone is one. The chain links TRBV6-6 to TRBJ2-3; possibly TRBD2 for D (5 bases). Trimming left V 2 bases short and J 1 base short, with 10 bases between. Looked up from germline, CDR1 is MNHNY and CDR2 is SVGAGI (reference sequence). The CDR3 is 15 amino acids. CDR3 sequence: CASSYRGPGTDTQYF. The CDR3 nucleotides are TGTGCCAGCAGTTACCGAGGGCCGGGCACAGATACGCAGTATTTT.

A few counts support this clone. This chain links TRBV27 with TRBJ1-2, with D perhaps matching TRBD1 (5 bases). The CDR3 length is 13 residues. Trimming shortened V by 6 bases and J by 5 bases, and 13 bases separated the two germline ends. Germline assignment: CDR1 MNHEY and CDR2 SMNVEV (reference sequence). CDR3 bases: TGTGCCAGCAGGCTTATGGCAGGGTATGGCTACACCTTC. Translating gives CASRLMAGYGYTF.

The chain has TRBV29-1 and TRBJ1-2; perhaps TRBD1 as D (5 bases). Trimming left V 7 bases short and J 7 bases short, with 10 bases between. CDR3 size: 10 residues. Germline lookup yields CDR1 SQVTM and CDR2 ANQGSEA. CDR3: CSAWDAGYTF. The CDR3 DNA is TGCAGCGCTTGGGACGCTGGCTACACCTTC.

The V gene is TRBV6-4, the J gene TRBJ2-3; tentatively, D is TRBD1 (5 bases). There are 14 residues in the CDR3. V gave up 7 bases and J gave up 3 bases, with 14 bases separating them. Germline CDR1 reads MRHNA; CDR2 reads SNTAGT. CDR3 nucleotides: TGTGCCAGCATCTCAGGGTTTGAGACAGATACGCAGTATTTT. This codes for CASISGFETDTQYF.

The chain recombines TRBV11-2 with TRBJ1-5, with no clear D. There are 14 residues in the CDR3. V dropped 2 bases and J dropped 5 bases, with 10 bases sitting between them. CDR1 and CDR2 (germline): SGHAT, FQNNGV. CDR3 in amino acids: CASSLSSRYQPQHF. The CDR3 coding sequence is TGTGCCAGCAGCTTATCTTCAAGATATCAGCCCCAGCATTTT.

V and J are TRBV7-2 and TRBJ1-1; D uncertain. V was cut by 2 bases and J by 7 bases, with 11 bases left in between. This CDR3 is built from 13 residues. Germline CDR1 and CDR2: SGHTA and FQGNSA. The CDR3 sequence: CASSLFRSDEAFF. In DNA form, the CDR3 reads TGTGCCAGCAGCTTATTCCGTAGTGATGAAGCTTTCTTT. Filled out from reference TRBV7-2 and TRBJ1-1, the complete variable domain reads GAGVSQSPSNKVTEKGKDVELRCDPISGHTALYWYRQSLGQGLEFLIYFQGNSAPDKSGLPSDRFSAERTGGSVSTLTIQRTQQEDSAVYLCASSLFRSDEAFFGQGTRLTVV.

For the CDR3, the DNA is TGTGCCAGCAGTTTGGGACTAGCGGGAGCCCGAGCCGGGGAGCTGTTTTTT. Protein: CASSLGLAGARAGELFF. The chain recombines TRBV7-9 with TRBJ2-2; 14 nucleotides agree with TRBD2. This CDR3 is built from 17 residues. The trim removed 6 bases at V and 6 bases at J, leaving 9 bases unmatched. Germline values: CDR1 SEHNR, CDR2 FQNEAQ (reference sequence).

The chain uses TRBV6-1 and TRBJ1-5; tentatively, D is TRBD1 (6 bases). V gave up 5 bases and J gave up 4 bases, with 15 bases separating them. CDR1 is MNHNS, CDR2 SASEGT, per germline. The CDR3 totals 15 residues. As DNA, the CDR3 is TGTGCCAGCAGTCCCCAACAGGGTGGTAATCAGCCCCAGCATTTT. This encodes CASSPQQGGNQPQHF.

The V and J genes are TRBV6-1 and TRBJ1-2; 7 positions agree with TRBD1. J gave up 3 bases and V 10 bases, and 8 bases lay outside the gene matches. The germline V gene encodes CDR1 MNHNS and CDR2 SASEGT. The length of the CDR3 is 13 residues. The CDR3 DNA reads as TGTGCCATGCGACAGGGCACGGACTATGGCTACACCTTC. This gives the protein CAMRQGTDYGYTF.

Only one count was recorded for this clone. The chain links TRBV29-1 to TRBJ2-7; TRBD1 might be the D (6 bases). This CDR3 region has 13 residues. Germline values: CDR1 SQVTM, CDR2 ANQGSEA. Trimming took off 6 bases at V and 2 bases at J, with 14 bases between the two ends. CDR3: CSVQKTGPYEQYF. The CDR3 DNA reads as TGCAGCGTCCAGAAGACAGGTCCCTACGAGCAGTACTTC.

The CDR3 spells CASSIGTPGTGGWWSNQPQHF. The CDR3 region has the DNA TGTGCCAGTAGTATAGGGACGCCCGGGACAGGAGGGTGGTGGAGCAATCAGCCCCAGCATTTT. The chain uses TRBV19 and TRBJ1-5; 8 bases are shared with TRBD1. Trimming took 1 base from V and 1 from J; bases not matched to a gene: 18. From germline, CDR1 is LNHDA and CDR2 SQIVND (reference sequence). This CDR3 contains 21 residues.

The rearrangement links TRBV28 to TRBJ1-1, with D uncertain. Germline lookup yields CDR1 MDHEN and CDR2 SYDVKM. This CDR3 is built from 13 residues. Trimming stripped 4 bases from V and 4 bases from J, with 10 bases between. The CDR3 loop reads CASSSEWGTEAFF. CDR3 bases: TGTGCCAGCAGTTCCGAATGGGGCACTGAAGCTTTCTTT. The full variable domain, rest sourced from reference TRBV28 and TRBJ1-1, is DVKVTQSSRYLVKRTGEKVFLECVQDMDHENMFWYRQDPGLGLRLIYFSYDVKMKEKGDIPEGYSVSREKKERFSLILESASTNQTSMYLCASSSEWGTEAFFGQGTRLTVV.

The chain couples TRBV4-1 to TRBJ2-1; unclear D gene. Germline-derived CDR1 and CDR2 are MGHRA and YSYEKL. The ends were cut back, 0 bases at V and 0 bases at J, with 6 bases in the middle. This CDR3 contains 15 residues. CDR3: CASSQDSGSYNEQFF. The CDR3 DNA sequence: TGCGCCAGCAGCCAAGATTCAGGCTCCTACAATGAGCAGTTCTTC.

The V and J genes are TRBV7-2 and TRBJ1-5, with D uncertain. Germline lookup yields CDR1 SGHTA and CDR2 FQGNSA. Trimming took off 5 bases at V and 7 bases at J, with 18 bases between the two ends. The CDR3 sequence is 15 residues long. CDR3 nucleotides: TGTGCCAGCAGCCGTACGGCGGCGTGGGGACAGCCCCAGCATTTT. It is translated as CASSRTAAWGQPQHF.

For the CDR3, the DNA is TGTGCCAGCAGTTTCCGCCGGGACGGCTACGAGCAGTACTTC. As protein: CASSFRRDGYEQYF. The rearrangement uses TRBV28 and TRBJ2-7; D is tentatively TRBD1 or TRBD2 (5 bases each). The length of the CDR3 is 14 residues. Germline CDR1 is MDHEN and CDR2 is SYDVKM. V gave up 3 bases and J gave up 3 bases, with 12 bases separating them.

The chain employs TRBV30 and TRBJ2-7; possibly TRBD2 for D (5 bases). The CDR3 contains 13 residues. The V gene's germline CDR1 is GTSNPN and CDR2 SVGIG (reference sequence). Trimming removed 2 bases at V and 5 bases at J, with 13 bases between. Here the CDR3 reads CAWSSGYGDEQYF. The CDR3 DNA reads as TGTGCCTGGAGTAGCGGCTACGGCGACGAGCAGTACTTC.

Points on this clone: The junction and the germline gene differ at one end; a read error may be behind it. CDR3 coding DNA: TGTGCTAGCAGCCGAGGACTAGCGGGAGTCCTTGAGCAGTTCTTC. Translation: CASSRGLAGVLEQFF. The chain links TRBV7-7 to TRBJ2-1; TRBD2 agrees at 13 bases. Germline values: CDR1 SSHAT, CDR2 FNYEAQ (reference sequence). There are 15 residues in the CDR3.